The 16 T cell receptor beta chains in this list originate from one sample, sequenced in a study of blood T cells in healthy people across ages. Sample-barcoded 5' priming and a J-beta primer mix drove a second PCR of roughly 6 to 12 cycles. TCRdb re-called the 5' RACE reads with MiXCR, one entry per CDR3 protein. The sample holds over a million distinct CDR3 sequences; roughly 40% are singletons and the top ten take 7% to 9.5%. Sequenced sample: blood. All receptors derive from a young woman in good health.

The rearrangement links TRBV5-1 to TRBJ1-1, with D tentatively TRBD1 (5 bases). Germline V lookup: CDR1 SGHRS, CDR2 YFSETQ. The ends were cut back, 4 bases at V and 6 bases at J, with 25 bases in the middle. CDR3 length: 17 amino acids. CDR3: CASSGGNYGGITAEAFF. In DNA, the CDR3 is TGCGCCAGCAGCGGTGGCAATTACGGGGGGATTACGGCTGAAGCTTTCTTT.

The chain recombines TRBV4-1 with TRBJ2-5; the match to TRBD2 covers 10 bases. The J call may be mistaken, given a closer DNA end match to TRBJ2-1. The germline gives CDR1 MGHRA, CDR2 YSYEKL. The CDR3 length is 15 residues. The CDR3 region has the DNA TGCGCCAGCAGCCAAGGGACTAGCGGACAAGAGACCCAGTTCTTC. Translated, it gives CASSQGTSGQETQFF.

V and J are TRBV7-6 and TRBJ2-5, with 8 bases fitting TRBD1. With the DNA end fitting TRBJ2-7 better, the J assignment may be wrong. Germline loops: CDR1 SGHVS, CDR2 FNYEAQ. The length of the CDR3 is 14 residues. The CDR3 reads CASSLGSGGGEQYF. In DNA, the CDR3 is TGTGCCAGCAGCTTAGGGTCAGGGGGCGGCGAGCAGTACTTC.

The CDR3 sequence is CSAPGASGEGDTQYF. The DNA for the CDR3 is TGCAGTGCCCCCGGGGCTAGCGGGGAGGGAGATACGCAGTATTTT. This chain connects TRBV20-1 to TRBJ2-3; 9 bases map to TRBD2. The CDR3 loop spans 15 amino acids. V trimming: 6 bases; J trimming: 5 bases; junction bases outside the gene matches: 12. Germline V gives CDR1 DFQATT, CDR2 SNEGSKA (reference sequence).

The CDR3 nucleotides read TGTGCCAGCACTAGGGGCGGTCAGCCCCAGCATTTT. Translation gives CASTRGGQPQHF. The chain has TRBV6-1 and TRBJ1-5, with TRBD1 as a possible D gene (5 bases). The CDR3 runs to 12 residues. The V gene's germline CDR1 is MNHNS and CDR2 SASEGT. V lost 7 bases, J lost 6 bases, and 10 bases lay in between.

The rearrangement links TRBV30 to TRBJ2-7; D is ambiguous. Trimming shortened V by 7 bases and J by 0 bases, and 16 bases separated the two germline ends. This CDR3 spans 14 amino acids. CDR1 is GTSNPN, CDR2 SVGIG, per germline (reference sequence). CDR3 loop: CALKAVLSSYEQYF. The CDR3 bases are TGTGCCTTAAAGGCGGTTTTAAGCTCCTACGAGCAGTACTTC.

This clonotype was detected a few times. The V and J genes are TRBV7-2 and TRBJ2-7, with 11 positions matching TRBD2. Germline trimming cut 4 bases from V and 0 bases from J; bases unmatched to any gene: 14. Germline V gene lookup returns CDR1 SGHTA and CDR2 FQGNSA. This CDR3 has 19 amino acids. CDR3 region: CASSSGTSGAQMFSYEQYF. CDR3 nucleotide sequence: TGTGCCAGCAGCTCCGGGACTAGCGGAGCCCAGATGTTCTCCTACGAGCAGTACTTC.

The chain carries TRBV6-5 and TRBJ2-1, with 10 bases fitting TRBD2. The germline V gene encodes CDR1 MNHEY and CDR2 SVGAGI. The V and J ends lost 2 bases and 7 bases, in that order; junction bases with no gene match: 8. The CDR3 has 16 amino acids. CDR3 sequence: CASSYATAGGKNEQFF. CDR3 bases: TGTGCCAGCAGTTACGCCACAGCGGGGGGGAAGAATGAGCAGTTCTTC.

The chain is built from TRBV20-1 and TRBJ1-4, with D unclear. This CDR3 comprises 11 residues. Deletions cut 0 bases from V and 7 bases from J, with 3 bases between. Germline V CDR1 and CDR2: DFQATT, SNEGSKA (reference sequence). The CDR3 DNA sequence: TGCAGTGCTAGAGATGCTGAAAAACTGTTTTTT. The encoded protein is CSARDAEKLFF.

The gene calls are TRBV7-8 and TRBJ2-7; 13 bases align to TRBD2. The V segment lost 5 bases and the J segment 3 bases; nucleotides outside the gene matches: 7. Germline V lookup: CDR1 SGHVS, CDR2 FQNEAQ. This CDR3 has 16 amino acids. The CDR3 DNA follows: TGTGCCAGCAGCGGGAGGACTAGCGGGAGCTACTACGAGCAGTACTTC. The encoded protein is CASSGRTSGSYYEQYF.

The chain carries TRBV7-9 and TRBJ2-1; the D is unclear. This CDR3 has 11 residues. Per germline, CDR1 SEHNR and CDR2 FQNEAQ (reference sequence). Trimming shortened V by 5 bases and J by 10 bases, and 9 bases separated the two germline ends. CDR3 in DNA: TGTGCCAGCAGCCCCGGAATAGAGCAGTTCTTC. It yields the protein CASSPGIEQFF.

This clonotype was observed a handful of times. CDR3 amino acids: CASSIGGLAGDEQYF. The CDR3 DNA sequence: TGTGCCAGCAGCATAGGAGGACTAGCGGGAGACGAGCAGTACTTC. This sequence joins TRBV7-9 and TRBJ2-7, with 13 bases that match TRBD2. The length of the CDR3 is 15 residues. Germline CDR1 reads SEHNR; CDR2 reads FQNEAQ (reference sequence). The V gene end was trimmed by 5 bases and the J gene end by 5 bases; junction bases not matched to a gene: 6.

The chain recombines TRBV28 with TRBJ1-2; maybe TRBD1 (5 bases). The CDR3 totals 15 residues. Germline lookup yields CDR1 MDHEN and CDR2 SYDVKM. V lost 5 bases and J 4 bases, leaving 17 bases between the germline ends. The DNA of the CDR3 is TGTGCCAGCAGTCCCCAGACAGCGGGGACCTATGGCTACACCTTC. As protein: CASSPQTAGTYGYTF.

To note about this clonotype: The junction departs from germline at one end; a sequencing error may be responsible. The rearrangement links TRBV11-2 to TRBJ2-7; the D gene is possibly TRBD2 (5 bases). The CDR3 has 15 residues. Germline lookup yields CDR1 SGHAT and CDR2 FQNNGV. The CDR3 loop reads CTSSFDPGGSYEQYF. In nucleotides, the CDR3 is TGTACCAGCAGCTTCGATCCAGGAGGAAGCTACGAGCAGTACTTC.

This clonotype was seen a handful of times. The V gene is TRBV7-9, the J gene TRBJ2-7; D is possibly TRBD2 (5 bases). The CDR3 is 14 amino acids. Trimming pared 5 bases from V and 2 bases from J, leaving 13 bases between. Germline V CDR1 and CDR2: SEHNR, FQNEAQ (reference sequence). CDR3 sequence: CASSRPSGTYEQYF. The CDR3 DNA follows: TGTGCCAGCAGCCGCCCCAGCGGTACCTACGAGCAGTACTTC.

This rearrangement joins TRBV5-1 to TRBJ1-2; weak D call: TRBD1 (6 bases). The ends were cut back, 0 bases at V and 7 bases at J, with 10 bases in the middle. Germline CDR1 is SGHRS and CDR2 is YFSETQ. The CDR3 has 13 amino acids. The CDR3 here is CASSLEGVSGYTF. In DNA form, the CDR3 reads TGCGCCAGCAGCTTGGAGGGGGTCTCTGGCTACACCTTC.